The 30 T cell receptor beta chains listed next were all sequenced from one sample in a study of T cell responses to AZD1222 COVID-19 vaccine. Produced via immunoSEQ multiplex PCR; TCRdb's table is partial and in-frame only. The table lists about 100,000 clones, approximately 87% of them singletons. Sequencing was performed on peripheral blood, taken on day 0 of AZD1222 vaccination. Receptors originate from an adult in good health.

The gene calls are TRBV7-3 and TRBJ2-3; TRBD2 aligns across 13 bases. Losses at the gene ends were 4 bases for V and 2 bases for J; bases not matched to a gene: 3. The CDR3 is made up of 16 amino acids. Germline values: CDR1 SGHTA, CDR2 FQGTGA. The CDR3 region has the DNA TGTGCCAGCAGCTCACTAGCGGGGGGGAACACAGATACGCAGTATTTT. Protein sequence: CASSSLAGGNTDTQYF.

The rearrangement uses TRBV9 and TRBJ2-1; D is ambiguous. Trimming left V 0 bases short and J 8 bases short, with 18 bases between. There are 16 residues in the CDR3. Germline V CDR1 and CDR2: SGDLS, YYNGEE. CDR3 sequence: CASSVDISLGPHEQFF. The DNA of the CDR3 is TGTGCCAGCAGCGTAGACATCTCTCTAGGCCCCCATGAGCAGTTCTTC.

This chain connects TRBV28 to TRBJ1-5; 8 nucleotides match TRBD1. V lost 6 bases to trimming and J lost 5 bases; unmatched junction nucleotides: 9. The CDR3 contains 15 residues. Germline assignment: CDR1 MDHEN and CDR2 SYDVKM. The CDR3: CASSPRQGLYQPQHF. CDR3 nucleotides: TGTGCCAGCAGCCCTAGACAGGGGCTTTATCAGCCCCAGCATTTT.

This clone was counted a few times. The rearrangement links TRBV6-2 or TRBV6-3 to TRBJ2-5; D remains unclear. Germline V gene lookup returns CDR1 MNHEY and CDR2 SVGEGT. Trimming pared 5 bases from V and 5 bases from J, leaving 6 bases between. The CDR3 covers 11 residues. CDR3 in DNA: TGTGCCAGCAGTAACATGGAGACCCAGTACTTC. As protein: CASSNMETQYF.

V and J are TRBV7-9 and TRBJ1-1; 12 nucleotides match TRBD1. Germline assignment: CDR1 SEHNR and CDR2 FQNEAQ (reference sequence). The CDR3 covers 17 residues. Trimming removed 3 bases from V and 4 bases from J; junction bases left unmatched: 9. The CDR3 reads CASSFSPGQGAFTEAFF. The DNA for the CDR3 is TGTGCCAGCAGCTTTTCACCGGGACAGGGGGCTTTCACTGAAGCTTTCTTT. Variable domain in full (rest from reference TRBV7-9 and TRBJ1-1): DTGVSQNPRHKITKRGQNVTFRCDPISEHNRLYWYRQTLGQGPEFLTYFQNEAQLEKSRLLSDRFSAERPKGSFSTLEIQRTEQGDSAMYLCASSFSPGQGAFTEAFFGQGTRLTVV.

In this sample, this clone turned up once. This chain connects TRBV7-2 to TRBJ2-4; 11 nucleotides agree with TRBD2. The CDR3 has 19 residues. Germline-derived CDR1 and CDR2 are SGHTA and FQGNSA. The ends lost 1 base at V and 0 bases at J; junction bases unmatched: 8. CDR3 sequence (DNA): TGTGCCAGCAGCTTAGGGCTCCGACTAGCGGGATTAGCCAAAAACATTCAGTACTTC. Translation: CASSLGLRLAGLAKNIQYF.

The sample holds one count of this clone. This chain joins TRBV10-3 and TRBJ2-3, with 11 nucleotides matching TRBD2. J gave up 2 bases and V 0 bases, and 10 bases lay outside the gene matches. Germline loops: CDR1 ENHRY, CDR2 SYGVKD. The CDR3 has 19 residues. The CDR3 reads CAISESLLTSGVVTDTQYF. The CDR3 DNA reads TGTGCCATCAGTGAGTCCCTACTGACTAGCGGGGTAGTCACAGATACGCAGTATTTT.

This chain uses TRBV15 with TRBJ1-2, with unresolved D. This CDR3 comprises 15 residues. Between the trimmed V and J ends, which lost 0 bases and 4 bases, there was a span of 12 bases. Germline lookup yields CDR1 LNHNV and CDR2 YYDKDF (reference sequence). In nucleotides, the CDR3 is TGTGCCACCAGCAGAGATCCCGGAGAATCCTATGGCTACACCTTC. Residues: CATSRDPGESYGYTF.

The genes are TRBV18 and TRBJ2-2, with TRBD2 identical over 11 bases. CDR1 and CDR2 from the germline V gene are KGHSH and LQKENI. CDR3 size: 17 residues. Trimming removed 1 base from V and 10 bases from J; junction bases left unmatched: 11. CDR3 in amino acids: CASSPLALAGGPEELFF. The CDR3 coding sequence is TGTGCCAGCTCACCACTCGCTCTAGCGGGAGGTCCCGAGGAGCTGTTTTTT.

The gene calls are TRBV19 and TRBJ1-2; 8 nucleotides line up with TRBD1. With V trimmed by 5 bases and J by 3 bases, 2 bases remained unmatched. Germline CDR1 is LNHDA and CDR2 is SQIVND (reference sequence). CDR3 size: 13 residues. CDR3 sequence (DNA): TGTGCCAGTAGTGCGACAGGGGACTATGGCTACACCTTC. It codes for CASSATGDYGYTF.

The CDR3 sequence: CASTSTGGPTEAFF. The CDR3 DNA is TGCGCCAGCACCTCGACAGGGGGTCCCACTGAAGCTTTCTTT. The chain uses TRBV5-1 and TRBJ1-1, with TRBD1 matching over 9 bases. V shed 6 bases, J shed 4 bases, and the junction held 7 bases outside the gene matches. The CDR3 is 14 residues long. CDR1 SGHRS and CDR2 YFSETQ come from the germline V gene.

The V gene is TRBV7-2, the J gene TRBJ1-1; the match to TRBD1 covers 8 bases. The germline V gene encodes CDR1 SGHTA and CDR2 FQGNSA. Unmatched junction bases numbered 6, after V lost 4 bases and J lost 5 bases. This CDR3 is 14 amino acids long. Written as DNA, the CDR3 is TGTGCCAGCAGCTCAACAGGGGGTCAAACTGAAGCTTTCTTT. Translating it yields CASSSTGGQTEAFF.

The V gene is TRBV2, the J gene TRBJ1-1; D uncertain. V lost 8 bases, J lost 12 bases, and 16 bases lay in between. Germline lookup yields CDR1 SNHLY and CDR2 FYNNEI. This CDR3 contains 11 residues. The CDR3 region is CASPGKHYSFF. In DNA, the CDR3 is TGTGCCAGCCCCGGCAAACACTATTCTTTCTTT.

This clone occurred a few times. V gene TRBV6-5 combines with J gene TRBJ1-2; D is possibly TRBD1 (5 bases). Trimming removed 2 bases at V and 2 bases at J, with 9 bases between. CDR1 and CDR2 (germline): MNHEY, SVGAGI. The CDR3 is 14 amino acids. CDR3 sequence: CASSYARQNYGYTF. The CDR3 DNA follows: TGTGCCAGCAGTTACGCAAGACAGAACTATGGCTACACCTTC.

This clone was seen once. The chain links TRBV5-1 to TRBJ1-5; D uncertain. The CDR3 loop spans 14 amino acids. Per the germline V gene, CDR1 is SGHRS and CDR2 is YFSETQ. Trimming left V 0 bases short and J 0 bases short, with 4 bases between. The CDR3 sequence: CASSLGYSNQPQHF. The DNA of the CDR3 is TGCGCCAGCAGCTTGGGATATAGCAATCAGCCCCAGCATTTT.

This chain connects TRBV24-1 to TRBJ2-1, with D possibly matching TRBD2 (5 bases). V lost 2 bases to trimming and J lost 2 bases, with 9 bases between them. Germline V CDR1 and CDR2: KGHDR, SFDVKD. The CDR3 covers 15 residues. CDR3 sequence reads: CATSDSGLTYNEQFF. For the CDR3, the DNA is TGTGCCACCAGTGATTCTGGACTCACCTACAATGAGCAGTTCTTC.

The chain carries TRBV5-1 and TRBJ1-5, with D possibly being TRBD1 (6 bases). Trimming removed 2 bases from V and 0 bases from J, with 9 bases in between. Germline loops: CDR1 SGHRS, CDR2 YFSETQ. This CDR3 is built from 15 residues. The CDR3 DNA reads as TGCGCCAGCAGCTTCGGGACATCTAGCAATCAGCCCCAGCATTTT. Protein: CASSFGTSSNQPQHF.

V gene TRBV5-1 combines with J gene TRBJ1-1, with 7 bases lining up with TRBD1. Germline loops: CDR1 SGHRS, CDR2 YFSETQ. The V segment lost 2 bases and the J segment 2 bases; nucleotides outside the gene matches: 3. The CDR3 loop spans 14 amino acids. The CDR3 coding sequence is TGCGCCAGCAGCTTCGGGACAGCTAACACTGAAGCTTTCTTT. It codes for CASSFGTANTEAFF.

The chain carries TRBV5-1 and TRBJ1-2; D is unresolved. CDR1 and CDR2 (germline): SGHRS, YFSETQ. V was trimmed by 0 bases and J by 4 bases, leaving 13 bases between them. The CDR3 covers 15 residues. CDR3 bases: TGCGCCAGCAGCTTGGCTTCCGGGCTGACCTATGGCTACACCTTC. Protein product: CASSLASGLTYGYTF.

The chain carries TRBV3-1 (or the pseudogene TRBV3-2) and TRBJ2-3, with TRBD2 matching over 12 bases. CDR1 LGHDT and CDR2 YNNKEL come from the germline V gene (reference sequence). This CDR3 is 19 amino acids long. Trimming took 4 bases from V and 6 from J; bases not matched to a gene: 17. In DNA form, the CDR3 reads TGTGCCAGCAGCCCCTATCGGCTAGCGGGAGGGTTGAACCAGGATACGCAGTATTTT. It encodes CASSPYRLAGGLNQDTQYF.

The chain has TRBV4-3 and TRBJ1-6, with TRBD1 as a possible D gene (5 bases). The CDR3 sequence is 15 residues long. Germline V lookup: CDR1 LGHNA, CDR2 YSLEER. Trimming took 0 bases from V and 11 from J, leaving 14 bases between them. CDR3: CASSQEATGVTPLHF. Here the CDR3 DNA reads TGCGCCAGCAGCCAAGAGGCGACGGGGGTCACACCCCTCCACTTT.

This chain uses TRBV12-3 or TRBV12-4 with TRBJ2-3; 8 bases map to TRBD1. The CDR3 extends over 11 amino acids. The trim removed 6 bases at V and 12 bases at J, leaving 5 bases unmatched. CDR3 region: CASSRTGPQYF. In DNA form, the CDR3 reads TGTGCCAGCAGCCGGACAGGGCCCCAGTATTTT.

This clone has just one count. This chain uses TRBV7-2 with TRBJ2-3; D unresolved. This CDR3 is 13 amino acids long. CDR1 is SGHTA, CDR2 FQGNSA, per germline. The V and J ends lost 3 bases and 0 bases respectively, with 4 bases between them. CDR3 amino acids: CASSLYSTDTQYF. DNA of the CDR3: TGTGCCAGCAGCTTGTATAGCACAGATACGCAGTATTTT.

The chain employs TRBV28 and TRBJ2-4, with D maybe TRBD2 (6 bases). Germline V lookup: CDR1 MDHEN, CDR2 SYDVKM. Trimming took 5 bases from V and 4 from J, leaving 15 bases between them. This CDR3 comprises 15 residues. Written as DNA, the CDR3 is TGTGCCAGCAGTATCAGATACGGGACTAAAAACATTCAGTACTTC. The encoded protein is CASSIRYGTKNIQYF.

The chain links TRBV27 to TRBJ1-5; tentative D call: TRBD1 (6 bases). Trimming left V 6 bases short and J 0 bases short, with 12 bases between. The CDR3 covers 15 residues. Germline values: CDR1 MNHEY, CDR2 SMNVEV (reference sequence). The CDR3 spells CASSTNRDSNQPQHF. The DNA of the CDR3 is TGTGCCAGCAGCACGAACAGGGATAGCAATCAGCCCCAGCATTTT.

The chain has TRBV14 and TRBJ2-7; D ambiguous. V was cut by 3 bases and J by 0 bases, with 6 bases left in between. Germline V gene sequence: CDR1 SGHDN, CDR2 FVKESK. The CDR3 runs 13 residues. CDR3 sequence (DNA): TGTGCCAGCAGCCACGGCGGCTCCTACGAGCAGTACTTC. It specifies CASSHGGSYEQYF.

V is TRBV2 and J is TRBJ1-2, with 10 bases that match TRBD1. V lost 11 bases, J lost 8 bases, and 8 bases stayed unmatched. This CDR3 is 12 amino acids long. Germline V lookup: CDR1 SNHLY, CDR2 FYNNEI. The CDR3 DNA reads TGTGCCCGCGCCGGGACAGGGGAGGGCTACACCTTC. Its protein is CARAGTGEGYTF.

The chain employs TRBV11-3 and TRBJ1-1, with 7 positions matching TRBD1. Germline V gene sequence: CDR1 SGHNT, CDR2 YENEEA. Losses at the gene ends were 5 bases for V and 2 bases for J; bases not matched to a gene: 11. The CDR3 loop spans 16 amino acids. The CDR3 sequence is CASSPRGPGGNTEAFF. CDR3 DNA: TGTGCCAGCAGCCCCCGAGGTCCAGGGGGTAACACTGAAGCTTTCTTT.

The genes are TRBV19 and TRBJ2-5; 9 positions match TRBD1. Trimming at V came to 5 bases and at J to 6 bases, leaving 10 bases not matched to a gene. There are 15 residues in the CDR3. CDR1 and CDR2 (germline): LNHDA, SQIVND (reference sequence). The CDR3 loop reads CASSQGQGPSQTQYF. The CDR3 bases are TGTGCCAGTAGTCAGGGACAGGGCCCGTCACAGACCCAGTACTTC.

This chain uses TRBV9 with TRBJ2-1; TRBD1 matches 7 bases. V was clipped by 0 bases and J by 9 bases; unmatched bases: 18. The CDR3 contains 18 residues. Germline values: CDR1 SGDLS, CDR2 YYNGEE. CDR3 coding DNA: TGTGCCAGCAGCGTAGCTACCGGGGACAGTTTCGGGCCTATTGAGCAGTTCTTC. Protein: CASSVATGDSFGPIEQFF. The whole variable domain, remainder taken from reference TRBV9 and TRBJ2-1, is DSGVTQTPKHLITATGQRVTLRCSPRSGDLSVYWYQQSLDQGLQFLIQYYNGEERAKGNILERFSAQQFPDLHSELNLSSLELGDSALYFCASSVATGDSFGPIEQFFGPGTRLTVL.